The 25 T cell receptor beta chains listed next were all sequenced from one sample in a study of PD-L1 blockade in urothelial cancer. Repertoires were generated with immunoSEQ multiplex PCR, while TCRdb's copy carries only in-frame clones and drops some. The sample carries 25,000 to 35,000 clones, 85% to 90% recorded once. The material was PBMCs, obtained around atezolizumab (anti-PD-L1) treatment. The receptors originated from a man aged 45-65 years with urothelial cancer.

The rearrangement links TRBV7-6 to TRBJ2-7; 7 bases are a match to TRBD2. Per the germline V gene, CDR1 is SGHVS and CDR2 is FNYEAQ. J lost 4 bases, V lost 4 bases, and 16 bases had no gene match. The CDR3 totals 17 residues. CDR3 amino acids: CASSSAPRSGEGYEQYF. The CDR3 coding sequence is TGTGCCAGCAGCTCTGCCCCTCGCAGCGGGGAGGGATACGAGCAGTACTTC.

This clone was picked up a small number of times. V and J are TRBV10-1 and TRBJ2-2; D remains ambiguous. Trimming took off 4 bases at V and 2 bases at J, with 8 bases between the two ends. The length of the CDR3 is 14 residues. CDR1 WNHNN and CDR2 SYGVQD come from the germline V gene (reference sequence). The CDR3 reads CASSGQANTGELFF. DNA of the CDR3: TGCGCCAGCAGTGGCCAGGCTAACACCGGGGAGCTGTTTTTT.

This sequence joins TRBV4-2 and TRBJ1-6; maybe TRBD1 (5 bases). Trimming cost V 1 base and J 4 bases, with 5 bases left between them. The CDR3 has 14 residues. The V gene's germline CDR1 is LGHNA and CDR2 YNFKEQ. CDR3 loop: CASSQGQYNSPLHF. The CDR3 region has the DNA TGTGCCAGCAGCCAAGGACAGTATAATTCACCCCTCCACTTT.

About this clone itself: Germline is not matched at one junction end, which may reflect a read error. V gene TRBV7-7 combines with J gene TRBJ2-5; 7 bases fit TRBD2. This CDR3 is 15 amino acids long. Germline V gives CDR1 SSHAT, CDR2 FNYEAQ (reference sequence). CDR3 sequence reads: CASSWGRGLQETQYF. CDR3 DNA: TGTGCTAGCAGCTGGGGGAGGGGCCTACAAGAGACCCAGTACTTC.

V usage is TRBV7-8 and J usage is TRBJ2-1, with a possible D match to TRBD2 (6 bases). The germline CDR1 and CDR2 sequences are SGHVS and FQNEAQ. The CDR3 is 14 residues long. The germline V and J ends were trimmed by 4 bases and 7 bases, with 14 bases remaining between them. CDR3 loop: CASSSKGAGNEQFF. The CDR3 DNA reads as TGTGCCAGCAGCTCCAAGGGCGCGGGAAATGAGCAGTTCTTC. The entire variable domain, with the rest obtained from reference TRBV7-8 and TRBJ2-1, is as follows: GAGVSQSPRYKVAKRGQDVALRCDPISGHVSLFWYQQALGQGPEFLTYFQNEAQLDKSGLPSDRFFAERPEGSVSTLKIQRTQQEDSAVYLCASSSKGAGNEQFFGPGTRLTVL.

The rearrangement joins TRBV4-2 to TRBJ2-7, with 7 bases lining up with TRBD2. CDR1 and CDR2 from the germline V gene are LGHNA and YNFKEQ. This CDR3 is 14 amino acids long. The V gene end was trimmed by 2 bases and the J gene end by 5 bases; junction bases not matched to a gene: 6. CDR3 in amino acids: CASSQSGGEDEQYF. CDR3 bases: TGTGCCAGCAGCCAAAGTGGGGGGGAGGACGAGCAGTACTTC.

The V call is TRBV28, the J call TRBJ2-7; 10 nucleotides match TRBD1. Germline values: CDR1 MDHEN, CDR2 SYDVKM. Losses at the gene ends were 7 bases for V and 4 bases for J; bases not matched to a gene: 7. CDR3 size: 14 residues. CDR3 nucleotides: TGTGCCAGCACCCCCGGGACAGGGGCTTACGAGCAGTACTTC. Translating it yields CASTPGTGAYEQYF.

The gene calls are TRBV28 and TRBJ1-5; 7 bases agree with TRBD1. The CDR3 sequence is 16 residues long. Trimming removed 5 bases from V and 0 bases from J; junction bases left unmatched: 7. Germline V CDR1 and CDR2: MDHEN, SYDVKM. This CDR3 reads CASSPPSGGSNQPQHF. In DNA, the CDR3 is TGTGCCAGCAGTCCCCCTTCAGGGGGTAGCAATCAGCCCCAGCATTTT.

The chain employs TRBV30 and TRBJ2-3, with D maybe TRBD2 (6 bases). Deletions cut 0 bases from V and 4 bases from J, with 17 bases between. The length of the CDR3 is 16 residues. CDR1 GTSNPN and CDR2 SVGIG come from the germline V gene (reference sequence). CDR3 residues: CAWSVEDGTGADTQYF. CDR3 DNA: TGTGCCTGGAGTGTAGAGGATGGGACGGGGGCAGATACGCAGTATTTT.

The V and J genes are TRBV5-1 and TRBJ2-7; weak D call: TRBD1 (5 bases). Germline V gene lookup returns CDR1 SGHRS and CDR2 YFSETQ. Trimming removed 0 bases at V and 1 base at J, with 11 bases between. The CDR3 has 15 residues. Here the CDR3 DNA reads TGCGCCAGCAGCTTGGGGGGTAGACAGTCCTACGAGCAGTACTTC. Translation: CASSLGGRQSYEQYF.

In its sample, this clone was seen once. The chain uses TRBV4-1 and TRBJ2-1; 11 bases agree with TRBD2. The CDR3 has 18 amino acids. The junction had 11 bases not matched to a gene; V was cut back by 0 bases and J by 7 bases. The germline gives CDR1 MGHRA, CDR2 YSYEKL. CDR3 DNA: TGCGCCAGCAGCCAAGATCCCAATAGCGGGGGGGCCGGGAATGAGCAGTTCTTC. This encodes CASSQDPNSGGAGNEQFF.

The chain links TRBV27 to TRBJ1-4, with D maybe TRBD1 (6 bases). The CDR3 sequence is 17 residues long. V was cut by 2 bases and J by 3 bases, with 16 bases left in between. Per germline, CDR1 MNHEY and CDR2 SMNVEV (reference sequence). CDR3 in amino acids: CASSLKGRGRANEKLFF. The DNA of the CDR3 is TGTGCCAGCAGTTTAAAAGGCAGGGGAAGGGCTAATGAAAAACTGTTTTTT. The variable domain in full, completed from reference TRBV27 and TRBJ1-4, reads EAQVTQNPRYLITVTGKKLTVTCSQNMNHEYMSWYRQDPGLGLRQIYYSMNVEVTDKGDVPEGYKVSRKEKRNFPLILESPSPNQTSLYFCASSLKGRGRANEKLFFGSGTQLSVL.

The chain recombines TRBV21-1 with TRBJ2-5; TRBD2 is the table's D call and was not checked against the DNA. TRBV21-1 is an annotated pseudogene. The CDR3 is made up of 8 amino acids. CDR3 protein: CASRPEYF. CDR3 in DNA: TGTGCCAGCCGTCCCGAGTACTTC.

Here the CDR3 reads CASSLVTDTEAFF. The CDR3 DNA follows: TGTGCCAGCAGCTTAGTTACGGACACTGAAGCTTTCTTT. This sequence joins TRBV7-9 and TRBJ1-1; no reliable D call. Trimming cost V 1 base and J 3 bases, with 6 bases left between them. CDR3 length: 13 residues. Germline V CDR1 and CDR2: SEHNR, FQNEAQ (reference sequence).

This clone was counted once. The CDR3 DNA follows: TGTGCCAGTAGTATCAGGGTAACTAATGAAAAACTGTTTTTT. This translates into CASSIRVTNEKLFF. This chain uses TRBV19 with TRBJ1-4, with a tentative D call TRBD1 (5 bases). The CDR3 length is 14 residues. CDR1 is LNHDA and CDR2 is SQIVND in the germline V gene (reference sequence). V was trimmed by 3 bases and J by 1 base, leaving 6 bases between them.

The V gene is TRBV18, the J gene TRBJ1-2, with D maybe TRBD1 (6 bases). The CDR3 runs to 17 residues. Germline values: CDR1 KGHSH, CDR2 LQKENI. Trimming took off 5 bases at V and 0 bases at J, with 19 bases between the two ends. CDR3 DNA: TGTGCCAGCTCATCAGAGAGCCGGGGGGCTTCTAACTATGGCTACACCTTC. Protein product: CASSSESRGASNYGYTF.

This chain connects TRBV5-1 to TRBJ1-1; 9 nucleotides match TRBD1. CDR1 is SGHRS, CDR2 YFSETQ, per germline. The CDR3 is made up of 17 amino acids. Losses at the gene ends were 2 bases for V and 1 base for J; bases not matched to a gene: 9. The chain's CDR3 is CASSLTGGGDPNTEAFF. DNA of the CDR3: TGCGCCAGCAGCTTAACAGGGGGCGGTGACCCGAACACTGAAGCTTTCTTT.

The chain links TRBV12-5 to TRBJ2-3, with 13 bases that match TRBD2. There are 16 residues in the CDR3. CDR1 is LGHNT, CDR2 FRNRAP, per germline. V trimming: 5 bases; J trimming: 4 bases; junction bases outside the gene matches: 6. The CDR3 DNA is TGTGCTAGTGGTCCACTAGCGGGAGGGCTTCCAGATACGCAGTATTTT. As protein: CASGPLAGGLPDTQYF.

The V gene is TRBV5-6, the J gene TRBJ2-5; weak D call: TRBD1 (6 bases). Per germline, CDR1 SGHDT and CDR2 YYEEEE. V was clipped by 0 bases and J by 1 base, with 13 bases between them. The CDR3 spans 16 residues. CDR3 in amino acids: CASSLAGQYIQETQYF. The CDR3 DNA sequence: TGTGCCAGCAGCTTGGCCGGACAGTACATCCAAGAGACCCAGTACTTC.

This clone has only one observation. This chain uses TRBV19 with TRBJ2-2; maybe TRBD2 (6 bases). Between the trimmed V and J ends, which lost 8 bases and 6 bases, there was a span of 13 bases. The CDR3 extends over 13 amino acids. Germline V gives CDR1 LNHDA, CDR2 SQIVND (reference sequence). CDR3 sequence reads: CASGRRVPGELFF. In DNA, the CDR3 is TGTGCCAGTGGCAGGAGGGTCCCCGGGGAGCTGTTTTTT.

The chain links TRBV27 to TRBJ2-4, with 8 bases fitting TRBD1. The CDR3 totals 13 residues. Germline CDR1 reads MNHEY; CDR2 reads SMNVEV (reference sequence). V lost 10 bases to trimming and J lost 8 bases; unmatched junction nucleotides: 10. The CDR3 loop reads CATRGQGADIQYF. CDR3 in DNA: TGTGCCACCCGGGGGCAGGGGGCGGACATTCAGTACTTC.

The V and J genes are TRBV18 and TRBJ1-2; TRBD1 might be the D (5 bases). V lost 2 bases to trimming and J lost 4 bases, with 11 bases between them. Germline V gives CDR1 KGHSH, CDR2 LQKENI. The CDR3 runs to 14 residues. The CDR3 nucleotides are TGTGCCAGCTCACCAACGACAGAACCCTATGGCTACACCTTC. Translating it yields CASSPTTEPYGYTF.

This chain joins TRBV10-2 and TRBJ2-7, with 11 nucleotides matching TRBD2. The CDR3 sequence is 13 residues long. The V gene end was trimmed by 7 bases and the J gene end by 6 bases; junction bases not matched to a gene: 5. Germline V gene data show CDR1 as WSHSY and CDR2 as SAAADI. CDR3 sequence: CASNPSGRSEQYF. In DNA, the CDR3 is TGCGCCAGCAACCCTAGCGGGAGGTCCGAGCAGTACTTC.

The gene calls are TRBV11-2 and TRBJ2-1; 8 bases match TRBD1. With V trimmed by 1 base and J by 6 bases, 11 bases remained unmatched. Germline V gives CDR1 SGHAT, CDR2 FQNNGV. The CDR3 runs to 17 residues. The CDR3 reads CASSLGVGTGKRNEQFF. The CDR3 nucleotides are TGTGCCAGCAGCTTAGGAGTCGGGACAGGTAAGCGCAATGAGCAGTTCTTC.

V is TRBV30 and J is TRBJ1-5, with 12 bases identical to TRBD1. V dropped 8 bases and J dropped 6; count of bases not matched to a gene: 14. This CDR3 is 16 amino acids long. From germline, CDR1 is GTSNPN and CDR2 SVGIG (reference sequence). DNA of the CDR3: TGTGCCCTAATGGGACAGGGGGCGGTTAACGGTCAGCCCCAGCATTTT. Translation gives CALMGQGAVNGQPQHF.